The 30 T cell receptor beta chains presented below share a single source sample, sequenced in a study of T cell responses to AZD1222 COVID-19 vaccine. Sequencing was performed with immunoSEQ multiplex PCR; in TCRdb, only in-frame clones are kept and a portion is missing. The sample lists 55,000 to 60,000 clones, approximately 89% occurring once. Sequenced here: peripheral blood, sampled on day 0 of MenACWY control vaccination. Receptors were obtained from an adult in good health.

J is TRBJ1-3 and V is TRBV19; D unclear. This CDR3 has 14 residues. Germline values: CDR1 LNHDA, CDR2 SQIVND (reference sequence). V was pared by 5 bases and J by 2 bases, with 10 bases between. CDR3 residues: CASSSGGTGNTIYF. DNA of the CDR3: TGTGCCAGTAGTTCGGGCGGGACTGGAAACACCATATATTTT.

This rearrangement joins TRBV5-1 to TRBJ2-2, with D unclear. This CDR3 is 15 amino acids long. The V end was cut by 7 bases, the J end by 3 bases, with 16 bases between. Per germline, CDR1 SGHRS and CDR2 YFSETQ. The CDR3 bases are TGCGCCAGCCGCTCGACGCTCGGAGACACCGGGGAGCTGTTTTTT. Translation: CASRSTLGDTGELFF.

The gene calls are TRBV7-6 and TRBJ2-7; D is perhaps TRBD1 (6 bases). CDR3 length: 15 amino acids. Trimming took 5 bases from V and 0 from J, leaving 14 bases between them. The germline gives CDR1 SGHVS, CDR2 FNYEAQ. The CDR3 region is CASSVLRGFSYEQYF. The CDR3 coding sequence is TGTGCCAGCAGCGTCCTGAGGGGGTTCTCCTACGAGCAGTACTTC. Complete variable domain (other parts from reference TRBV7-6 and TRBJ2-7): GAGVSQSPRYKVTKRGQDVALRCDPISGHVSLYWYRQALGQGPEFLTYFNYEAQQDKSGLPNDRFSAERPEGSISTLTIQRTEQRDSAMYRCASSVLRGFSYEQYFGPGTRLTVT.

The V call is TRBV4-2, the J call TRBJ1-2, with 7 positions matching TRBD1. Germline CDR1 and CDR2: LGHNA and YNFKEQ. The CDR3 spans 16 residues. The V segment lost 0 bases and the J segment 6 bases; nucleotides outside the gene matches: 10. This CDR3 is CASSQDGTARGDGYTF. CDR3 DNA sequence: TGTGCCAGCAGCCAAGATGGGACAGCCCGGGGAGATGGCTACACCTTC.

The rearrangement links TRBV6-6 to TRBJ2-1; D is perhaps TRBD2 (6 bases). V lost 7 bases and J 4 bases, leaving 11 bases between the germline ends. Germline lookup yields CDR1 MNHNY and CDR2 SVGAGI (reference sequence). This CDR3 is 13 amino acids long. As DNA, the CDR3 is TGTGCCAGCAAAGGAGGGTTGTACAATGAGCAGTTCTTC. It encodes CASKGGLYNEQFF.

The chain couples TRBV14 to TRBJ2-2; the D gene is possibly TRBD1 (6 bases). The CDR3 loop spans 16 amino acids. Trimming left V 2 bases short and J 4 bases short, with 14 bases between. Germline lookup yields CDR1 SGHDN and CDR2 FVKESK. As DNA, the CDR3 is TGTGCCAGCAGCCAACTCCGGGACACCCTCACCGGGGAGCTGTTTTTT. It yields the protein CASSQLRDTLTGELFF.

CDR3 region: CSVELTSGSVLGTQYF. Here the CDR3 DNA reads TGCAGCGTTGAGCTTACTAGCGGGAGCGTTCTGGGTACGCAGTATTTT. The rearrangement links TRBV29-1 to TRBJ2-3, with 11 bases identical to TRBD2. V lost 3 bases, J lost 8 bases, and 13 bases stayed unmatched. Germline V gene lookup returns CDR1 SQVTM and CDR2 ANQGSEA. The CDR3 is 16 residues long.

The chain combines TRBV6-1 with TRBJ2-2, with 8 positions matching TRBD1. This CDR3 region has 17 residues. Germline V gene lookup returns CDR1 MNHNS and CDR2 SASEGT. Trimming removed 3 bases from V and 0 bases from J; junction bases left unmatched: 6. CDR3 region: CASSELSGGSNTGELFF. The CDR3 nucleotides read TGTGCCAGCAGTGAGCTTTCAGGGGGCTCGAACACCGGGGAGCTGTTTTTT.

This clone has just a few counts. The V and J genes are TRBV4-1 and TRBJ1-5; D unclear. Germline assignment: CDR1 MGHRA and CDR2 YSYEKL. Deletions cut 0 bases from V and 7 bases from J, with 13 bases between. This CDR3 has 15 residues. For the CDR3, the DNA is TGCGCCAGCAGCCAAGATTCCGCGGGGTGGCAGCCCCAGCATTTT. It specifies CASSQDSAGWQPQHF.

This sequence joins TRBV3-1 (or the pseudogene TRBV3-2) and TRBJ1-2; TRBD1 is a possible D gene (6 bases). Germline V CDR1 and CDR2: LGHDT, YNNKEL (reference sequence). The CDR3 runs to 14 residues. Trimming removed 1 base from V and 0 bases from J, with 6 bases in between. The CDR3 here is CASSQGTANYGYTF. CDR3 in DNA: TGTGCCAGCAGCCAAGGGACAGCTAACTATGGCTACACCTTC.

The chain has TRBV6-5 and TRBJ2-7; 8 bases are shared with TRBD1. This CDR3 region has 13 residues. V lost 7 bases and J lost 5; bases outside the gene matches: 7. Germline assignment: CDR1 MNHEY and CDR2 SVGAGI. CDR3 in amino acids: CASKGRGRDEQYF. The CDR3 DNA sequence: TGTGCCAGCAAGGGCAGGGGGCGCGACGAGCAGTACTTC.

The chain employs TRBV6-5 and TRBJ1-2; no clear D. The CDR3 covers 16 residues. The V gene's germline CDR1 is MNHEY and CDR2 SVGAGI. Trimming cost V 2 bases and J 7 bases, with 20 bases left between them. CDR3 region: CASSYRGGRETGGYTF. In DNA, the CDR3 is TGTGCCAGCAGTTACCGGGGTGGGAGAGAGACTGGTGGCTACACCTTC.

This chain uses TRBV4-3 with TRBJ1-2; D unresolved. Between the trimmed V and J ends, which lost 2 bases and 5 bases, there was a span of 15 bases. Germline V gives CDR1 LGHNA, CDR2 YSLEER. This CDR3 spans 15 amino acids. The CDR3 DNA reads TGCGCCAGCAGCCAATTTAAAACAGAGGCATATGGCTACACCTTC. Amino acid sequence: CASSQFKTEAYGYTF.

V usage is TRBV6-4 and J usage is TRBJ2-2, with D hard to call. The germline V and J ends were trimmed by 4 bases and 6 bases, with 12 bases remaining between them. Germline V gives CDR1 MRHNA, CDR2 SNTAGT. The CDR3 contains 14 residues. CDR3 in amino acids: CASSGDPGAGELFF. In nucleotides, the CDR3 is TGTGCCAGCAGTGGAGACCCCGGAGCCGGGGAGCTGTTTTTT.

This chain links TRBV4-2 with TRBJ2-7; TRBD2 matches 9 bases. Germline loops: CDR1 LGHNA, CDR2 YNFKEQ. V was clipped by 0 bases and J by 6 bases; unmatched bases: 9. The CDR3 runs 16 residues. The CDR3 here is CASSQEIVAGEREQYF. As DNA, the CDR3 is TGTGCCAGCAGCCAAGAAATCGTAGCGGGAGAACGCGAGCAGTACTTC.

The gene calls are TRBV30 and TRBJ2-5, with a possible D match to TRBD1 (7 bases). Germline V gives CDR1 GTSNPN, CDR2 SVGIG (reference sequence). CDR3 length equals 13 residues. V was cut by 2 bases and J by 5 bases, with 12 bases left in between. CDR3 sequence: CAWSRTGGETQYF. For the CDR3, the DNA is TGTGCCTGGAGTAGGACAGGAGGGGAGACCCAGTACTTC.

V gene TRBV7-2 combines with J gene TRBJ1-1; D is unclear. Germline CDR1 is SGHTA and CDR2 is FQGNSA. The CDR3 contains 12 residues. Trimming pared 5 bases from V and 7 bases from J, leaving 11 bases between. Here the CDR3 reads CASSLQRGEAFF. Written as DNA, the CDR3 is TGTGCCAGCAGCCTACAGCGGGGTGAAGCTTTCTTT.

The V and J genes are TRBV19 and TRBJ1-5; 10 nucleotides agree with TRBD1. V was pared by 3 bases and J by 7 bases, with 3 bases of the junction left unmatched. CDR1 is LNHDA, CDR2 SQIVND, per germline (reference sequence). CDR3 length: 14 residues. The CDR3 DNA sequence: TGTGCCAGTAGTATGGACAGGGGGAACCAGCCCCAGCATTTT. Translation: CASSMDRGNQPQHF.

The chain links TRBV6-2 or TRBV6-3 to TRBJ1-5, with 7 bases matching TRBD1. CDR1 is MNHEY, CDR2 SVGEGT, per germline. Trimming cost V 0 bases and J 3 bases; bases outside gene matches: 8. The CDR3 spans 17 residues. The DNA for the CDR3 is TGTGCCAGCAGTTACTCGCGGCTAGACAGGGACAATCAGCCCCAGCATTTT. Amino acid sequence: CASSYSRLDRDNQPQHF.

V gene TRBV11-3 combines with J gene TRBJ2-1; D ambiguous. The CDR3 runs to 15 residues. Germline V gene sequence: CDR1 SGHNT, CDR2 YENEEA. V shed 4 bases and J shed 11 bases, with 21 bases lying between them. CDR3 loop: CASSSGPTLQSKQFF. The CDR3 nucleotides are TGTGCCAGCAGCTCAGGACCGACATTACAATCTAAGCAGTTCTTC.

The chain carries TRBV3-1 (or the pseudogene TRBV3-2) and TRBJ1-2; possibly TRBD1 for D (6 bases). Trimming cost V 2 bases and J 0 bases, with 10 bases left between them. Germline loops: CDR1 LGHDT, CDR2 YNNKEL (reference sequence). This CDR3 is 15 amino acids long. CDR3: CASSQLTGTNYGYTF. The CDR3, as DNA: TGTGCCAGCAGCCAATTGACAGGAACTAACTATGGCTACACCTTC.

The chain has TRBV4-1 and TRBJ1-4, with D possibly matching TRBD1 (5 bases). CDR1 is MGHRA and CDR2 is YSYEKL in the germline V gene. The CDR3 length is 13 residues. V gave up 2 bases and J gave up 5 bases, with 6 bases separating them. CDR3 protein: CASSQRQNEKLFF. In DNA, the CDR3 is TGCGCCAGCAGCCAACGACAGAATGAAAAACTGTTTTTT.

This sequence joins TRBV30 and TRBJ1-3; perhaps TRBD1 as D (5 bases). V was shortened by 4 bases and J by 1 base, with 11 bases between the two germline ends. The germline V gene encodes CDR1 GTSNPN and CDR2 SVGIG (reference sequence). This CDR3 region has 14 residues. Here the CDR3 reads CAWKVAGSGNTIYF. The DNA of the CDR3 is TGTGCCTGGAAAGTCGCAGGGTCTGGAAACACCATATATTTT.

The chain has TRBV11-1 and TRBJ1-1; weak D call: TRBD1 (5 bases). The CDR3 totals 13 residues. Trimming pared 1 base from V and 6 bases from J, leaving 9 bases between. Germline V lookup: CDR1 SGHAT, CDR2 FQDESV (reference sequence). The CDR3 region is CASSLGQSAEAFF. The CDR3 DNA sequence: TGTGCCAGCAGCTTAGGACAGTCCGCTGAAGCTTTCTTT.

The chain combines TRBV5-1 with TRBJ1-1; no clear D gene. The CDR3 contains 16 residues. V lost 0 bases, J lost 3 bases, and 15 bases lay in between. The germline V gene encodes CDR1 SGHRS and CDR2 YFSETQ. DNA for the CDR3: TGCGCCAGCAGCTTGGCCGGTTTAAGAGGGTACACTGAAGCTTTCTTT. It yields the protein CASSLAGLRGYTEAFF.

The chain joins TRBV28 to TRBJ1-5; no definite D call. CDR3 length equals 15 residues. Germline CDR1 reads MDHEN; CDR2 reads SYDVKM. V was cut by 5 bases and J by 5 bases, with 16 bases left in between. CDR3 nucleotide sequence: TGTGCCAGCAGTGGAATACAGCCCGACGATCAGCCCCAGCATTTT. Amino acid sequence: CASSGIQPDDQPQHF.

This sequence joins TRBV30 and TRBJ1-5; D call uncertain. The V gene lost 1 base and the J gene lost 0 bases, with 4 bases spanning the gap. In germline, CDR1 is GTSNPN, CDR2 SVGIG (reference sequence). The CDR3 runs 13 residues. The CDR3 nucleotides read TGTGCCTGGAGTGGGGGTAGCAATCAGCCCCAGCATTTT. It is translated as CAWSGGSNQPQHF.

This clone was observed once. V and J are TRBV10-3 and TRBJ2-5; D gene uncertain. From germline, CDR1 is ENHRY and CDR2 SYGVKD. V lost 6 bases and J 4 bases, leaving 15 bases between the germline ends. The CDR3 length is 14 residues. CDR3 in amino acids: CAIRALIQIETQYF. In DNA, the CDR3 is TGTGCCATCAGAGCACTCATTCAAATAGAGACCCAGTACTTC.

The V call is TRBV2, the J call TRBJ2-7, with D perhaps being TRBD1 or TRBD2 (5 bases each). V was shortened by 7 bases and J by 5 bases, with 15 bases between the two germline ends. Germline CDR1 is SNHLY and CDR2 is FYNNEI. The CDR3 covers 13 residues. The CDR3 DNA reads TGTGCCAGCACACGGGACCCCCAGGACGAGCAGTACTTC. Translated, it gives CASTRDPQDEQYF.

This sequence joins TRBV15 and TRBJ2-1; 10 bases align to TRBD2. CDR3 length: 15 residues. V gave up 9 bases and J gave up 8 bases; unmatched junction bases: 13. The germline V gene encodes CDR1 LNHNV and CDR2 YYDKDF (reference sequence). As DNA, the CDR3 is TGTGCCACATCACAACTAGCGGGACATAGCGATGAGCAGTTCTTC. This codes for CATSQLAGHSDEQFF.